The 29 T cell receptor beta chains in this list originate from one sample, sequenced in a study of CD8 T cells in Susac syndrome. 0.5 to 1 ug RNA was reverse transcribed with random hexamers. TCRdb recomputed calls from the immunoSEQ multiplex PCR reads with MiXCR, one row per CDR3 protein. The sample shows about 240,000 distinct CDR3 sequences, about 95% of them seen only once. Sequencing was done on a sample of CD4+ T cells from PBMCs. The receptors were gathered from a human donor with Susac syndrome.

The chain recombines TRBV29-1 with TRBJ2-1, with D tentatively TRBD2 (6 bases). The CDR3 has 13 residues. The germline V gene has CDR1 SQVTM and CDR2 ANQGSEA. With 6 bases removed from V and 6 bases from J, the gap between germline ends came to 15 bases. The CDR3 sequence is CSVGRGGANEQFF. The DNA for the CDR3 is TGCAGCGTGGGACGGGGAGGTGCCAATGAGCAGTTCTTC.

The chain employs TRBV3-1 and TRBJ1-1; no reliable D call. Trimming pared 4 bases from V and 5 bases from J, leaving 14 bases between. CDR1 and CDR2 from the germline V gene are LGHDT and YNNKEL (reference sequence). This CDR3 is 14 amino acids long. CDR3 DNA: TGTGCCAGCAGCCTCTGGAGAGACGGAACTGAAGCTTTCTTT. Amino acids: CASSLWRDGTEAFF. The full variable domain, with the rest looked up from reference TRBV3-1 and TRBJ1-1, is DTAVSQTPKYLVTQMGNDKSIKCEQNLGHDTMYWYKQDSKKFLKIMFSYNNKELIINETVPNRFSPKSPDKAHLNLHINSLELGDSAVYFCASSLWRDGTEAFFGQGTRLTVV.

V gene TRBV18 combines with J gene TRBJ2-3; a weak D match, TRBD1 (6 bases). The CDR3 runs to 15 residues. Trimming left V 0 bases short and J 3 bases short, with 10 bases between. Germline lookup yields CDR1 KGHSH and CDR2 LQKENI. The CDR3 bases are TGTGCCAGCTCACCACCGTCCAGGGGAACAGATACGCAGTATTTT. It translates to CASSPPSRGTDTQYF.

The V call is TRBV28, the J call TRBJ2-7; TRBD2 might be the D (8 bases). The CDR3 is 15 residues long. The germline V gene encodes CDR1 MDHEN and CDR2 SYDVKM. V was shortened by 2 bases and J by 4 bases, with 15 bases between the two germline ends. CDR3 DNA sequence: TGTGCCAGCAGTTTACCCAGCGGGGGACAGTACGAGCAGTACTTC. Its translation: CASSLPSGGQYEQYF.

This clonotype has only one observation. The V call is TRBV18, the J call TRBJ2-7, with D possibly matching TRBD2 (5 bases). This CDR3 comprises 13 residues. V lost 3 bases and J 2 bases, leaving 8 bases between the germline ends. Germline V CDR1 and CDR2: KGHSH, LQKENI. The CDR3 here is CASSPRETYEQYF. The CDR3 DNA sequence: TGTGCCAGCTCACCCCGGGAAACCTACGAGCAGTACTTC.

The chain carries TRBV29-1 and TRBJ1-3; no firm D call. Trimming cost V 4 bases and J 0 bases, with 7 bases left between them. Germline V gives CDR1 SQVTM, CDR2 ANQGSEA. This CDR3 is built from 13 residues. The CDR3 nucleotides are TGCAGCGTTGCACCGAACTCTGGAAACACCATATATTTT. Translation: CSVAPNSGNTIYF. Variable domain in full (rest from reference TRBV29-1 and TRBJ1-3): SAVISQKPSRDICQRGTSLTIQCQVDSQVTMMFWYRQQPGQSLTLIATANQGSEATYESGFVIDKFPISRPNLTFSTLTVSNMSPEDSSIYLCSVAPNSGNTIYFGEGSWLTVV.

The sample holds one count of this clonotype. This chain connects TRBV28 to TRBJ2-5; D gene ambiguous. CDR1 and CDR2 from the germline V gene are MDHEN and SYDVKM. Between the trimmed V and J ends, which lost 7 bases and 4 bases, there was a span of 13 bases. The CDR3 covers 13 residues. This CDR3 reads CASTGLGPETQYF. The CDR3, as DNA: TGTGCCAGCACCGGGTTAGGGCCAGAGACCCAGTACTTC.

The chain recombines TRBV7-7 with TRBJ2-5; possibly TRBD1 or TRBD2 for D (5 bases each). Germline V gene data show CDR1 as SSHAT and CDR2 as FNYEAQ (reference sequence). The CDR3 covers 14 residues. The CDR3 spells CASSLGTSQETQYF. DNA for the CDR3: TGTGCTAGCTCCCTGGGGACGAGCCAAGAGACCCAGTACTTC.

This chain connects TRBV5-1 to TRBJ1-1; D gene uncertain. CDR1 and CDR2 from the germline V gene are SGHRS and YFSETQ. The CDR3 length is 12 residues. Trimming removed 4 bases from V and 4 bases from J, with 8 bases in between. Here the CDR3 DNA reads TGCGCCAGCAGCGGCGGAACCACTGAAGCTTTCTTT. Its translation: CASSGGTTEAFF.

The chain couples TRBV5-6 to TRBJ2-7, with TRBD2 matching 11 bases. V dropped 2 bases and J dropped 7; count of bases not matched to a gene: 8. CDR1 SGHDT and CDR2 YYEEEE come from the germline V gene. The length of the CDR3 is 15 residues. This CDR3 is CASSFETSGAAEQYF. In DNA, the CDR3 is TGTGCCAGCAGCTTCGAGACTAGCGGGGCCGCGGAGCAGTACTTC.

This clonotype was observed a single time. The chain joins TRBV15 to TRBJ2-5, with 13 bases aligning to TRBD2. V shed 5 bases and J 1 base; nucleotides not matched to a gene: 1. The germline CDR1 and CDR2 sequences are LNHNV and YYDKDF (reference sequence). This CDR3 spans 15 amino acids. CDR3 sequence: CATSGLAGVQETQYF. The CDR3 coding sequence is TGTGCCACCAGCGGACTAGCGGGAGTCCAAGAGACCCAGTACTTC.

The rearrangement uses TRBV18 and TRBJ2-7; 10 bases align to TRBD1. The CDR3 contains 16 residues. Germline lookup yields CDR1 KGHSH and CDR2 LQKENI. V lost 3 bases, J lost 0 bases, and 5 bases stayed unmatched. The CDR3 sequence is CASSPPWTGGSYEQYF. As DNA, the CDR3 is TGTGCCAGCTCACCCCCTTGGACAGGGGGCTCCTACGAGCAGTACTTC.

V is TRBV4-2 and J is TRBJ2-5; D is unclear. The germline gives CDR1 LGHNA, CDR2 YNFKEQ. V was cut by 3 bases and J by 5 bases, with 13 bases left in between. This CDR3 comprises 14 residues. The CDR3 DNA reads TGTGCCAGCAGCCACAGACGAGATGAGGAGACCCAGTACTTC. It translates to CASSHRRDEETQYF.

This chain links TRBV12-3 or TRBV12-4 with TRBJ1-3; D is possibly TRBD1 (5 bases). V was shortened by 5 bases and J by 2 bases, with 10 bases between the two germline ends. This CDR3 is built from 14 residues. The CDR3 coding sequence is TGTGCCAGCAGTAACCAGGGACCTGGAAACACCATATATTTT. Residues: CASSNQGPGNTIYF.

This chain joins TRBV23-1 and TRBJ2-2, with D possibly being TRBD1 or TRBD2 (5 bases each). TRBV23-1 is an open reading frame, and its role is uncertain. This CDR3 region has 16 residues. V was pared by 0 bases and J by 17 bases, with 25 bases between. The CDR3 bases are TGCGCCAGCAGTCAATCGATGGGCAGGGAACACCGGGGAGCTTTTTTT. It is translated as CASSQSMGREHRGAFF.

V usage is TRBV3-1 and J usage is TRBJ2-1; TRBD1 might be the D (5 bases). The CDR3 runs to 17 residues. V was clipped by 7 bases and J by 0 bases, with 19 bases between them. Germline V gene data show CDR1 as LGHDT and CDR2 as YNNKEL (reference sequence). In DNA, the CDR3 is TGTGCCAGCACCCCCAGGACATTTGTGAGCTCCTACAATGAGCAGTTCTTC. Translating gives CASTPRTFVSSYNEQFF.

About this clonotype itself: At one end, the junction sequence differs from germline, possibly due to a read error. J is TRBJ2-3 and V is TRBV7-2; D not certain. CDR3 length: 15 residues. CDR1 and CDR2 (germline): SGHTA, FQGNSA. The CDR3 region is CASSLAGDSTETQYF. CDR3 sequence (DNA): TGTGCCAGCAGCTTAGCTGGAGATAGCACAGAAACGCAGTATTTT.

J is TRBJ2-4 and V is TRBV6-5; 8 positions agree with TRBD2. With 0 bases clipped from V and 9 bases from J, the junction kept 4 bases outside the gene matches. This CDR3 spans 14 amino acids. CDR1 is MNHEY and CDR2 is SVGAGI in the germline V gene. CDR3: CASSYSSGSSIQYF. The CDR3 bases are TGTGCCAGCAGTTACTCCAGCGGGAGTAGCATTCAGTACTTC.

This chain links TRBV20-1 with TRBJ1-5; tentative D call: TRBD1 (6 bases). The CDR3 runs 17 residues. The germline V and J ends were trimmed by 1 base and 1 base, with 17 bases remaining between them. The germline V gene has CDR1 DFQATT and CDR2 SNEGSKA (reference sequence). The CDR3 loop reads CSARGRGQPNSNQPQHF. The DNA of the CDR3 is TGCAGTGCTAGAGGACGTGGACAGCCTAACAGCAATCAGCCCCAGCATTTT.

The chain joins TRBV19 to TRBJ2-3; 7 nucleotides agree with TRBD2. Losses at the gene ends were 10 bases for V and 6 bases for J; bases not matched to a gene: 4. This CDR3 region has 11 residues. Germline-derived CDR1 and CDR2 are LNHDA and SQIVND (reference sequence). CDR3 region: CAIGEGDTQYF. In DNA form, the CDR3 reads TGTGCCATCGGGGAGGGCGATACGCAGTATTTT.

The V and J genes are TRBV7-2 and TRBJ1-2, with D perhaps TRBD1 (5 bases). Trimming left V 2 bases short and J 8 bases short, with 15 bases between. There are 14 residues in the CDR3. CDR1 is SGHTA and CDR2 is FQGNSA in the germline V gene. The CDR3 region is CASSLMGGSGGYTF. Written as DNA, the CDR3 is TGTGCCAGCAGCTTAATGGGGGGGAGCGGCGGCTACACCTTC. Combining the CDR3 with reference TRBV7-2 and TRBJ1-2 gives the whole variable domain GAGVSQSPSNKVTEKGKDVELRCDPISGHTALYWYRQSLGQGLEFLIYFQGNSAPDKSGLPSDRFSAERTGGSVSTLTIQRTQQEDSAVYLCASSLMGGSGGYTFGSGTRLTVV.

V is TRBV4-1 and J is TRBJ2-3; no reliable D call. From germline, CDR1 is MGHRA and CDR2 YSYEKL. V lost 1 base and J 3 bases, leaving 8 bases between the germline ends. This CDR3 has 14 amino acids. The CDR3 here is CASSQVGLTDTQYF. DNA of the CDR3: TGCGCCAGCAGCCAAGTCGGCCTTACAGATACGCAGTATTTT.

The rearrangement links TRBV29-1 to TRBJ2-1; no reliable D call. The germline gives CDR1 SQVTM, CDR2 ANQGSEA. This CDR3 spans 10 amino acids. Trimming left V 6 bases short and J 2 bases short, with 2 bases between. CDR3 bases: TGCAGCGTGGCCTACAATGAGCAGTTCTTC. This sequence encodes CSVAYNEQFF.

The chain recombines TRBV30 with TRBJ1-3; 7 bases align to TRBD1. The junction had 9 bases not matched to a gene; V was cut back by 0 bases and J by 7 bases. The CDR3 loop spans 15 amino acids. Germline CDR1 and CDR2: GTSNPN and SVGIG (reference sequence). CDR3: CAWSVPSTGTNTIYF. Here the CDR3 DNA reads TGTGCCTGGAGTGTCCCATCGACAGGGACTAACACCATATATTTT.

This clonotype was detected once. This chain connects TRBV10-3 to TRBJ2-7, with 7 nucleotides matching TRBD1. Trimming took 7 bases from V and 3 from J; bases not matched to a gene: 6. The CDR3 totals 13 residues. Germline V CDR1 and CDR2: ENHRY, SYGVKD. CDR3 DNA: TGTGCCATCACCCGAGACAGGGACTACGAGCAGTACTTC. This gives the protein CAITRDRDYEQYF.

This chain connects TRBV3-1 to TRBJ1-5, with TRBD1 identical over 7 bases. Unmatched junction bases numbered 8, after V lost 1 base and J lost 5 bases. The CDR3 loop spans 16 amino acids. Germline assignment: CDR1 LGHDT and CDR2 YNNKEL (reference sequence). The CDR3 loop is CASSQGDRAFHQPQHF. DNA for the CDR3: TGTGCCAGCAGCCAAGGAGACAGGGCTTTTCATCAGCCCCAGCATTTT.

V is TRBV4-1 and J is TRBJ1-1; 9 positions agree with TRBD1. The CDR3 length is 17 residues. The germline V gene encodes CDR1 MGHRA and CDR2 YSYEKL. J was trimmed by 1 base and V by 1 base; bases with no gene match: 7. CDR3 region: CASSQGGLGQGNTEAFF. CDR3 sequence (DNA): TGCGCCAGCAGCCAAGGGGGCCTGGGACAGGGGAACACTGAAGCTTTCTTT.

The chain uses TRBV19 and TRBJ2-1, with 8 bases lining up with TRBD2. This CDR3 is 14 amino acids long. Germline CDR1 and CDR2: LNHDA and SQIVND (reference sequence). Losses at the gene ends were 7 bases for V and 9 bases for J; bases not matched to a gene: 11. The CDR3, as DNA: TGTGCCAGTAACCCCCTTGCGGGAGGTCGTGAGCAGTTCTTC. It specifies CASNPLAGGREQFF.

The gene calls are TRBV30 and TRBJ2-7; maybe TRBD1 (7 bases). V was shortened by 2 bases and J by 3 bases, with 8 bases between the two germline ends. The CDR3 runs 12 residues. Germline V gives CDR1 GTSNPN, CDR2 SVGIG (reference sequence). The CDR3 DNA reads TGTGCCTGGAGTCAGGGGGGCTACGAGCAGTACTTC. This codes for CAWSQGGYEQYF.